This TCR beta chain was sequenced during a study of post-analysis software for immune sequencing data (dated by TCRdb to 2013 to 2016). About the study as a whole: Relapsing-remitting, secondary progressive and progressive-relapsing multiple sclerosis were recorded as disease courses, and subtype annotation was lacking for some patients. The multiple sclerosis patient repertoires were compared with approximately 11 previously published healthy control repertoires from donors aged about 6 to 26 years. A subset of samples was prepared in parallel using single-end sample barcoding, then pooled and co-amplified after Illumina adapter ligation.

Inclusive of the bounding cysteine and phenylalanine, the CDR3 is 14 residues long. Of all the DNA, just the CDR3 is kept, 42 bases in frame from base 1. CDR1 is given as LGHNT and CDR2 as FRNRAP, both from the germline V gene. General findings and caveats noted by the study authors: Patients showed significantly higher frequencies than controls for five TRBV segments, among them TRBV5-6, TRBV5-1 and TRBV20-1. The multiple sclerosis patient group was slightly younger than the control group. Multiple sclerosis patients had significantly lower normalized Chao1 diversity than controls, a result that suggests substantial peripheral T-cell clonal expansion. Direct clustering with F measure revealed strong co-clustering of samples prepared in the same batch, which led to a batch-effect correction.

Points on this clonotype: There is no known antigen for this receptor. Per-nucleotide qualities are absent, and no much larger clonotype sits a single base away.

Library creation used PCR. The sample was run on an Illumina HiSeq 2500. Unique molecular identifiers were incorporated into TCR beta cDNA libraries to reduce PCR and sequencing biases. Every 1 to 10 million input T cells yielded roughly 500,000 cDNA molecules, meaning each molecule approximated one T cell. Patient libraries were prepared and sequenced with the same protocol used for the earlier healthy control dataset. Samples belonging to the same batch were prepared together, multiplexed and sequenced on a shared HiSeq lane. Processing in the source paper ran as follows. MIGEC was used to process the raw barcoded reads, and molecular identifier groups with only a single read were discarded before consensus assembly and CDR3 extraction. Clonotype tables were post-analysed with VDJtools, normalizing diversity by down-sampling all datasets to the smallest sample size. To correct batch-related cross-sample contamination, repertoire overlap clustering matched CDR3 amino acid sequences but not nucleotide sequences. The public reads were reprocessed in TCRdb via fastp at Q25 and MiXCR, keeping in-frame beta chains. Every distinct CDR3 protein forms one entry, paired with its most common genes and DNA. The authors' filters were not applied to this entry. The sample has 740,000 or so distinct CDR3 sequences on record, roughly half of them singletons. Of the sample, 4.6% is held by the ten largest clones.

To demonstrate the VDJtools post-analysis software, the study profiled TCR beta repertoires from the peripheral blood of about 13 young patients with multiple sclerosis. The patients with multiple sclerosis were children and adolescents between about 6 and 15 years of age. The sample consisted of blood. The clonotype comes from a girl aged 5 to 17 with multiple sclerosis. The V and J genes are TRBV12-5 and TRBJ2-4; TRBD2 fits 8 bases in the junction. Near its end, the DNA agrees better with TRBJ2-7, so the J call may be wrong. The DNA sequence is TGTGCTAGTGGTTCGGGGGGGGGCCCCTACGAGCAGTACTTC. This codes for CASGSGGGPYEQYF.